The present TCR beta chain was sequenced within a study of naive and memory T cell subsets. Germline V gene data show CDR1 as SGHTA and CDR2 as FQGTGA. The CDR3 spans 16 residues. The V and J ends lost 3 bases and 0 bases respectively, with 9 bases between them. This clonotype occurred a few times. Both TRBC1 and TRBC2 were covered by a beta constant-region primer of two equimolar oligonucleotides. TCRdb analysed the UMI-ligation and nested PCR reads with MiXCR anew, one entry per CDR3 protein. The sample holds about 85,000 distinct CDR3 sequences; around 13% are singletons and the top ten take 0.9% to 1%.

The specimen sequenced was central memory CD4+ T cells from blood. This chain connects TRBV7-3 to TRBJ2-6; D is possibly TRBD1 (5 bases). The source is a human donor in good health. The CDR3 is CASSLETVSGANVLTF. The CDR3 nucleotides are TGTGCCAGCAGCTTGGAGACAGTCTCTGGGGCCAACGTCCTGACTTTC.